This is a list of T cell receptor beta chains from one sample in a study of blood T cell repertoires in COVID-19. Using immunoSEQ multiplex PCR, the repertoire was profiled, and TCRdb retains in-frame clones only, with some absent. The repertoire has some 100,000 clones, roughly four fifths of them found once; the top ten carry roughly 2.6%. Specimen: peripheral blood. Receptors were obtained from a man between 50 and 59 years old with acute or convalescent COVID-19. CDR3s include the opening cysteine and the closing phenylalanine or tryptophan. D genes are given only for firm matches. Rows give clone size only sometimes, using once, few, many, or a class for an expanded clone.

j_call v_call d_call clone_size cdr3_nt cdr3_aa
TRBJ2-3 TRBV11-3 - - TGTGCCAGCAGCTTAGGGTCGCAGACTAGCACAGATACGCAGTATTTT CASSLGSQTSTDTQYF
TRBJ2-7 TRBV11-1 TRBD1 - TGTGCCAGCAGCGCGTACAGGGGGCGGCCTGGGGAGCAGTACTTC CASSAYRGRPGEQYF
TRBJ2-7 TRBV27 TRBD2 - TGTGCCAGCAGTTGGACCGGGACTAGGGGAATCTACGAGCAGTACTTC CASSWTGTRGIYEQYF
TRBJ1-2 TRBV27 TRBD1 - TGTGCCAGCAGTCAAATACAGGGGGCCAGCTATGGCTACACCTTC CASSQIQGASYGYTF
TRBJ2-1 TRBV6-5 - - TGTGCCAGCAGTTTGACAGGCTACAATGAGCAGTTCTTC CASSLTGYNEQFF
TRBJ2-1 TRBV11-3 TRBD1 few TGTGCCAGCAGCCTCGGACAGGTATTGTCCAATGAGCAGTTCTTC CASSLGQVLSNEQFF
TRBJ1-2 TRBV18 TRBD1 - TGTGCCAGCTCACTAACCGGGACAGGGGGCTCGGATGGCTACACCTTC CASSLTGTGGSDGYTF
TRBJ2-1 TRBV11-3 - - TGTGCCAGCAGCCCTAATAAAGGCGGTTACAATGAGCAGTTCTTC CASSPNKGGYNEQFF
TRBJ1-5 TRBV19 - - TGTGCCAGTAGAAATCAGGGGTTGCGTCAGCCCCAGCATTTT CASRNQGLRQPQHF
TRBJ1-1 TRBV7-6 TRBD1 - TGTGCCAGCAGCTCCGGACAGGAACTGAACACTGAAGCTTTCTTT CASSSGQELNTEAFF
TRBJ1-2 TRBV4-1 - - TGCGCCAGCAGCCAAGGGCAGGGCGGCGGTAACTATGGCTACACCTTC CASSQGQGGGNYGYTF
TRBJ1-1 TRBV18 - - TGTGCCAGCTCAACAGGGCGAGACACTGAAGCTTTCTTT CASSTGRDTEAFF
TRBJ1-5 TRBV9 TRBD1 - TGTGCCAGCAGCGTCCAGGGGCAGGGGGTTCAGCCCCAGCATTTT CASSVQGQGVQPQHF
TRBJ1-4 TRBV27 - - TGTGCCAGCAGTTTATCGTGGCAGATTAATGAAAAACTGTTTTTT CASSLSWQINEKLFF
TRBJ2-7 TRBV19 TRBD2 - TGTGCCAGTAGTGTTAGCGGGAGGGCCCCCGAGCAGTACTTC CASSVSGRAPEQYF
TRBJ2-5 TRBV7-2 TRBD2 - TGTGCCAGCATCCGTAGCGGGATAGAGACCCAGTACTTC CASIRSGIETQYF